This T cell receptor (beta chain) was documented in a study of blood T cell repertoires in COVID-19 (dated by TCRdb to 2020 to 2022). In terms of the full investigation: The collaborator samples originated in the United States, Italy and Spain and spanned the acute and convalescent phases of COVID-19. The samples were drawn from the first 160 participants of the ongoing ImmuneRACE study and from some 1,300 subjects provided by 6 global collaborators. Nearly every sample came with metadata listing a de-identified subject ID, COVID-19 status, age in years and sex. The material from the prospective study consisted of cDNA or gDNA derived from T cells, B-cell-depleted T cells, or PBMCs. Where available, HLA class I and class II types were obtained from metadata supplied by the sample provider rather than from assay-based typing. A freely available public database, intended as a resource for researchers studying the immune response to SARS-CoV-2, is where the repertoires were released. Deeply sampled blood TCRbeta repertoires from subjects exposed to, actively infected with, or recovered from COVID-19 were included in the dataset. Beyond this particular receptor, the publication reports: The quantity of clinical and demographic metadata differed by source and by participant and was supplied without curation.

Each collaborating institution followed its own protocols to collect whole blood in K2EDTA tubes. For TCRbeta analysis, collaborators shipped samples in one of three forms: frozen whole blood, isolated PBMCs, or DNA extracted from either of those sample types. TCRbeta CDR3 regions were amplified from genomic DNA by means of the immunoSEQ Assay, a bias-controlled multiplex PCR. As for the original processing: The number of nucleated cells in each sample was estimated by amplification of reference gene primers within the assay. To quantify the absolute abundance of each unique TCRbeta CDR3 rearrangement, sequence reads were collapsed and filtered. Productive Simpson clonality was computed per sample as the square root of Simpson's diversity index over productive rearrangements. In its TCRdb copy, this immuneACCESS table keeps in-frame sequences only and misses some clones. Where compared with another copy, unresolved V genes explain less than half of these, and the others have no known cause. V, J and clone size are those of that table, while D and trimming were read from the DNA. Within this sample are some 55,000 clones, with approximately 91% of them counted one time only. The ten largest clones capture approximately 3% of the sample.

Inclusive of the bounding cysteine and phenylalanine, the CDR3 is 14 residues long. The DNA shown is the 42-base CDR3, in frame from base 1. V was cut back by 5 bases and J by 4 bases, leaving a gap of 12 bases between them. From a lookup of the germline V gene (reference sequence), CDR1 and CDR2 are MNHEY and SMNVEV. This clone appeared once. The target of this receptor is not known. Base qualities are not recorded, but no much larger clone differs from it by a single base. Rearrangement joined TRBV27 to TRBJ2-1; the D gene identity is not certain. Sequenced: peripheral blood. The receptor was derived from a human donor in a cohort sampled during active COVID-19. Read as DNA, the sequence is TGTGCCAGCAGTACCCGAGTAATTTACAATGAGCAGTTCTTC. It translates to CASSTRVIYNEQFF.